This T cell receptor (beta chain) emerged from a study of cytomegalovirus exposure and HLA in healthy donors. V was pared by 4 bases and J by 2 bases, with 11 bases between. Germline V gene data show CDR1 as SNHLY and CDR2 as FYNNEI. The CDR3 is 14 residues long. General study points: CMV antigen specificity was confirmed in vitro for a few CMV-associated chains. A prior analysis recorded that most TCR beta V segments were productive about 90% or about 30% of the time.

The PCR used 60 Vbeta and 13 Jbeta primers. Clones were read by immunoSEQ multiplex PCR, and TCRdb kept only the in-frame ones, dropping some. Here the sample table reports approximately 92,000 clones. With respect to this clone: The antigen is not known.

The J gene is TRBJ1-2, the V gene TRBV2; weak D call: TRBD1 (5 bases). Sequenced material: PBMCs. This TCR came from a woman between 25 and 40 years old in good health and CMV-seronegative. CDR3 amino acids: CASSVRQGNYGYTF. In DNA form, the CDR3 reads TGTGCCAGCAGTGTTCGGCAGGGAAACTATGGCTACACCTTC. Together with reference TRBV2 and TRBJ1-2, the CDR3 gives the full variable domain: EPEVTQTPSHQVTQMGQEVILRCVPISNHLYFYWYRQILGQKVEFLVSFYNNEISEKSEIFDDQFSVERPDGSNFTLKIRSTKLEDSAMYFCASSVRQGNYGYTFGSGTRLTVV.